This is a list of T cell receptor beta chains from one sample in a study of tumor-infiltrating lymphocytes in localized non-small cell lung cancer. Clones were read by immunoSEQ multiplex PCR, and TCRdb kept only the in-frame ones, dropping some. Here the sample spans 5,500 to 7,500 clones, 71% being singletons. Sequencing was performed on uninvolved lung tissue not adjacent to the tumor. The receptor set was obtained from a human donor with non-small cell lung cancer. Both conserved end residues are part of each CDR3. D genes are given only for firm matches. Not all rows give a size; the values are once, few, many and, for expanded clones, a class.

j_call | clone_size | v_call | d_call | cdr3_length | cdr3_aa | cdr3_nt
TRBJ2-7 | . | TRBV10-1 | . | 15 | CASSETSALSYEQYF | TGCGCCAGCAGTGAGACTAGTGCTCTTTCCTACGAGCAGTACTTC
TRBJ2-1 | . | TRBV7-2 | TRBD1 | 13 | CASSSDRVNEQFF | TGTGCCAGCAGCTCAGACAGGGTCAATGAGCAGTTCTTC
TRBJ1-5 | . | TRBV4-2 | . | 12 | CASSQSNQPQHF | TGTGCCAGCAGCCAGAGCAATCAGCCCCAGCATTTT
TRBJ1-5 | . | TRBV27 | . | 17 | CASSSRDTRLGNQPQHF | TGTGCCAGCAGTTCCCGGGACACCAGATTGGGGAATCAGCCCCAGCATTTT
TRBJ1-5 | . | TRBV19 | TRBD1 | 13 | CASRGTGTQPQHF | TGTGCCAGTAGGGGGACAGGGACTCAGCCCCAGCATTTT
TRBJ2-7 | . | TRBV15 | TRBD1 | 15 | CATSRSRQGPYEQYF | TGTGCCACCAGCAGATCCCGACAGGGGCCCTACGAGCAGTACTTC
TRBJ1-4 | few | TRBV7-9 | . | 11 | CASFDNEKLFF | TGTGCCAGTTTTGATAATGAAAAACTGTTTTTT
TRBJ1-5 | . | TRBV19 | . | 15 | CASTLGGRANQPQHF | TGTGCCAGTACCCTCGGGGGCAGGGCCAATCAGCCCCAGCATTTT
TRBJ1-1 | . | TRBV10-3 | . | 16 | CAISEPSQGLVTEAFF | TGTGCCATCAGTGAGCCTTCTCAGGGGTTGGTCACTGAAGCTTTCTTT
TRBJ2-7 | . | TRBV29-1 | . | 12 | CSVELQDYEQYF | TGCAGCGTAGAACTACAAGACTACGAGCAGTACTTC
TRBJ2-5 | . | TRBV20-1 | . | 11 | CSAIRQETQYF | TGCAGTGCTATTAGGCAGGAGACCCAGTACTTC
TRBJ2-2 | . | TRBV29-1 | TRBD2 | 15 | CSVTQRGGGTGELFF | TGCAGCGTCACACAGCGGGGGGGCGGCACCGGGGAGCTGTTTTTT
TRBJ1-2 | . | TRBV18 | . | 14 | CASSPPETAYGYTF | TGTGCCAGCTCACCACCGGAGACAGCCTATGGCTACACCTTC
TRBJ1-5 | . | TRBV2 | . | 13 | CASMATGSQPQHF | TGTGCCAGCATGGCGACCGGCTCTCAGCCCCAGCATTTT
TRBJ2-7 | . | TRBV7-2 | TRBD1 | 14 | CASSMRQGHYEQYF | TGTGCCAGCAGCATGAGACAGGGCCACTACGAGCAGTACTTC
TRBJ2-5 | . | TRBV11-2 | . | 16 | CASSLGGSRRQETQYF | TGTGCCAGCAGCTTAGGGGGTTCCAGGCGCCAAGAGACCCAGTACTTC
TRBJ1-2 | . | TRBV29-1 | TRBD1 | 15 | CSTTGTGTTGHGYTF | TGCAGCACAACCGGGACAGGGACCACCGGACATGGCTACACCTTC
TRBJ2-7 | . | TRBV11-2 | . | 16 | CASSLVSGTPSYEQYF | TGTGCCAGCAGCTTAGTCTCGGGGACGCCTTCCTACGAGCAGTACTTC
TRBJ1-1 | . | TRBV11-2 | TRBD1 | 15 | CASSLEGQVNTEAFF | TGTGCCAGCAGCTTAGAGGGACAGGTGAACACTGAAGCTTTCTTT
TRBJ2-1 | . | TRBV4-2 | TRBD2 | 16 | CASSPRPGGQGNEQFF | TGTGCCAGCAGCCCCAGACCGGGGGGGCAAGGGAATGAGCAGTTCTTC
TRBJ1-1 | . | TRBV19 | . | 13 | CASSIGPNTEAFF | TGTGCCAGTAGTATCGGGCCGAACACTGAAGCTTTCTTT
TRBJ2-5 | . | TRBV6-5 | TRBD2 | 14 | CATLKREGQKTQYF | TGTGCCACCCTGAAGCGGGAGGGCCAAAAGACCCAGTACTTC
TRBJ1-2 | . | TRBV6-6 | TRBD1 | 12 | CASRGQGEGYTF | TGTGCCAGCAGAGGACAGGGGGAAGGCTACACCTTC
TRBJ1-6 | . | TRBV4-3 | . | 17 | CASSQEMAGSYNSPLHF | TGCGCCAGCAGCCAAGAGATGGCAGGGTCGTATAATTCACCCCTCCACTTT
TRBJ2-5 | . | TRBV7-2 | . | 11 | CASSFGETQYF | TGTGCCAGCAGCTTCGGAGAGACCCAGTACTTC
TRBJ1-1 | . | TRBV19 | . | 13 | CASMEDDTTEAFF | TGTGCCAGTATGGAAGATGATACCACTGAAGCTTTCTTT
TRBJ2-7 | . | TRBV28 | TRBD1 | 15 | CASRAGQDISYEQYF | TGTGCCAGCAGGGCTGGACAGGACATCTCCTACGAGCAGTACTTC
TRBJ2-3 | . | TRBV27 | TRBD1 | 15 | CASSFMTGGTDTQYF | TGTGCCAGCAGTTTTATGACAGGGGGCACAGATACGCAGTATTTT
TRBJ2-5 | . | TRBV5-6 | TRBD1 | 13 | CASSLGQGETQYF | TGTGCCAGCAGCTTGGGACAGGGAGAGACCCAGTACTTC
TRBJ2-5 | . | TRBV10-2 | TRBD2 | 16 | CASSGRVSTSGETQYF | TGCGCCAGCAGTGGGAGAGTTTCAACTAGCGGGGAGACCCAGTACTTC
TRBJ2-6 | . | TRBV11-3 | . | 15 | CASSLDGALNKILTF | TGTGCCAGCAGCTTAGATGGGGCCCTTAATAAAATCCTGACTTTC
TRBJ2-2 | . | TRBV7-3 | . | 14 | CASGTGSNTGELFF | TGTGCCAGCGGAACCGGGAGCAACACCGGGGAGCTGTTTTTT
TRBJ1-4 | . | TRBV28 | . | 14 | CASRTTGTNEKLFF | TGTGCCAGCAGAACCACGGGAACTAATGAAAAACTGTTTTTT
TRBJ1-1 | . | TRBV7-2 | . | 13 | CASSLHPNTEAFF | TGTGCCAGCAGCCTTCACCCGAACACTGAAGCTTTCTTT
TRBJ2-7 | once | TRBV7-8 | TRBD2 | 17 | CASSPEAGTSRLYEQYF | TGTGCCAGCAGCCCCGAAGCGGGGACTAGCCGTTTGTACGAGCAGTACTTC
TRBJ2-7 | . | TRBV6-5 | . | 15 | CASSYSRGRPYEQYF | TGTGCCAGCAGTTACTCTCGCGGCAGACCCTACGAGCAGTACTTC
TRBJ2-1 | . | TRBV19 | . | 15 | CASSAPGQANNEQFF | TGTGCCAGTAGTGCCCCGGGACAAGCCAACAATGAGCAGTTCTTC
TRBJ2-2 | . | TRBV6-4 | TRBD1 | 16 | CASSVQPGQGTGELFF | TGTGCCAGCAGTGTCCAACCGGGACAGGGAACCGGGGAGCTGTTTTTT
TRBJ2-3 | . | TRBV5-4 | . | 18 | CASSPRGMGARSTDTQYF | TGTGCCAGCAGCCCCCGCGGTATGGGCGCCAGAAGCACAGATACGCAGTATTTT
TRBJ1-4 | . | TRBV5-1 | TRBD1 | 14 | CASSTGQGNEKLFF | TGCGCCAGCAGCACGGGACAGGGAAATGAAAAACTGTTTTTT
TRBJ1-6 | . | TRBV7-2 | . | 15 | CASSLGTPYNSPLHF | TGTGCCAGCAGCCTCGGGACACCGTATAATTCACCCCTCCACTTT
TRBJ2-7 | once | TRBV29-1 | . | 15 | CSVEGVSRGLYEQYF | TGCAGCGTTGAAGGTGTTAGTAGGGGACTCTACGAGCAGTACTTC
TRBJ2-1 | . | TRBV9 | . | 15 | CASSVRQVSYNEQFF | TGTGCCAGCAGCGTAAGACAGGTCTCCTACAATGAGCAGTTCTTC
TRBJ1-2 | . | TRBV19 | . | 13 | CASSRGVNYGYTF | TGTGCCAGTAGCCGAGGGGTCAACTATGGCTACACCTTC
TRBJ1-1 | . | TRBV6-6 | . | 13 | CASSSDTNTEAFF | TGTGCCAGCAGTTCGGATACAAACACTGAAGCTTTCTTT
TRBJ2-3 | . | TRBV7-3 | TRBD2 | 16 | CASSLGAGVKGNTQYF | TGTGCCAGCAGCTTAGGAGCGGGAGTGAAGGGAAATACGCAGTATTTT
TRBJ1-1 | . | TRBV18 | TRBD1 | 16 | CASSPRPGGANTEAFF | TGTGCCAGCTCACCACGGCCAGGGGGGGCGAACACTGAAGCTTTCTTT
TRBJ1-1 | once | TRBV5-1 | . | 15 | CASSLAGGPNTEAFF | TGCGCCAGCAGCTTGGCCGGGGGCCCTAACACTGAAGCTTTCTTT
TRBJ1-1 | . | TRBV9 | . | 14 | CASSALTTNTEAFF | TGTGCCAGCAGCGCCTTAACAACTAACACTGAAGCTTTCTTT
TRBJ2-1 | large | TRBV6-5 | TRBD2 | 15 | CATWTRGGVYNEQFF | TGTGCCACTTGGACCCGCGGGGGGGTCTACAATGAGCAGTTCTTC
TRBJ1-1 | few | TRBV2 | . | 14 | CASSVLSVNTEAFF | TGTGCCAGCAGTGTCCTATCGGTAAACACTGAAGCTTTCTTT
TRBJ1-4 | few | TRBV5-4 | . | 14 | CASSTDQGNEKLFF | TGTGCCAGCAGCACGGACCAGGGTAATGAAAAACTGTTTTTT
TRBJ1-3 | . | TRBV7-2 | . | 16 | CASSLSWGPSGNTIYF | TGTGCCAGCAGCTTATCCTGGGGGCCCTCTGGAAACACCATATATTTT
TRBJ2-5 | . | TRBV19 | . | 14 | CASSGLISRETQYF | TGTGCCAGTAGTGGACTGATCTCAAGGGAGACCCAGTACTTC
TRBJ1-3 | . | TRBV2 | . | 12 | CASTGSGNTIYF | TGTGCCAGCACAGGATCTGGAAACACCATATATTTT
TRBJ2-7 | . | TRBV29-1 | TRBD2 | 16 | CSVEFGAAGATYEQYF | TGCAGCGTTGAATTTGGAGCGGCGGGAGCGACCTACGAGCAGTACTTC
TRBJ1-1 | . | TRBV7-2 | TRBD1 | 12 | CASSYGQGEAFF | TGTGCCAGCAGTTATGGACAGGGTGAAGCTTTCTTT
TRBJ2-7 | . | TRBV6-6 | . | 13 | CASSHRDGYEQYF | TGTGCCAGCAGTCACCGGGACGGCTACGAGCAGTACTTC
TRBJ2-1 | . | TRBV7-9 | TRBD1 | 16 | CASSLSRGRGFNEQFF | TGTGCCAGCAGCTTAAGCAGGGGGCGAGGTTTCAATGAGCAGTTCTTC
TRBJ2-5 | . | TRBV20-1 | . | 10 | CSARAETQYF | TGCAGTGCCAGAGCAGAGACCCAGTACTTC